The 16 T cell receptor beta chains given below trace back to one sample, sequenced in a study of Graves' ophthalmopathy and Graves' hyperthyroidism. RNA transcripts yielded amplified TCR beta CDR3 regions. RT-PCR in the first round used HTBI primers; a second-round multiplex PCR followed. One entry per CDR3 protein, called by TCRdb with MiXCR from the multiplex PCR reads. The sample carries fewer than 600,000 distinct CDR3 sequences, around an eighth recorded once. Sequenced: blood. All receptors come from a young woman with Graves' ophthalmopathy.

This clonotype has ten or more counts. This chain's CDR3 is CSARGGTGGNTEAFF. CDR3 DNA sequence: TGCAGTGCTAGAGGTGGCACAGGGGGAAACACTGAAGCTTTCTTT. This chain links TRBV20-1 with TRBJ1-1, with 8 nucleotides matching TRBD1. CDR1 is DFQATT, CDR2 SNEGSKA, per germline (reference sequence). This CDR3 region has 15 residues. Germline trimming cut 1 base from V and 2 bases from J; bases unmatched to any gene: 6.

This clonotype was picked up many times. The J gene is TRBJ2-7, the V gene TRBV6-4; 12 bases are shared with TRBD2. The CDR3 totals 17 residues. The ends lost 2 bases at V and 0 bases at J; junction bases unmatched: 5. CDR1 and CDR2 from the germline V gene are MRHNA and SNTAGT. Here the CDR3 reads CASSDRETSGSSYEQYF. CDR3 DNA sequence: TGTGCCAGCAGTGACCGCGAGACTAGCGGGAGCTCCTACGAGCAGTACTTC.

This clonotype was observed a handful of times. V and J are TRBV10-3 and TRBJ1-3; D uncertain. This CDR3 has 15 amino acids. V lost 3 bases and J lost 0, with 9 bases in between. Looked up from germline, CDR1 is ENHRY and CDR2 is SYGVKD. This CDR3 reads CAISDVGLSGNTIYF. The DNA for the CDR3 is TGTGCCATCAGTGACGTTGGGCTCTCTGGAAACACCATATATTTT.

This clonotype was seen many times. This chain connects TRBV20-1 to TRBJ2-7; D might be TRBD2 (5 bases). The CDR3 covers 13 residues. Trimming shortened V by 1 base and J by 1 base, and 8 bases separated the two germline ends. Germline CDR1 is DFQATT and CDR2 is SNEGSKA (reference sequence). The chain's CDR3 is CSARAGNSYEQYF. DNA of the CDR3: TGCAGTGCTAGAGCGGGAAATTCCTACGAGCAGTACTTC.

The chain carries TRBV6-1 and TRBJ1-1, with D possibly TRBD1 on 5 matching bases. V was shortened by 6 bases and J by 4 bases, with 12 bases between the two germline ends. The germline gives CDR1 MNHNS, CDR2 SASEGT. The CDR3 runs 13 residues. Here the CDR3 reads CASRTADVTEAFF. CDR3 sequence (DNA): TGTGCCAGCAGGACAGCCGATGTCACTGAAGCTTTCTTT.

This clonotype was detected many times. The chain has TRBV5-1 and TRBJ1-3; tentatively, D is TRBD1 (5 bases). V dropped 0 bases and J dropped 4 bases, with 14 bases sitting between them. The CDR3 covers 16 residues. Per germline, CDR1 SGHRS and CDR2 YFSETQ. The CDR3 spells CASSLEAGDRGNTIYF. CDR3 in DNA: TGCGCCAGCAGCTTGGAAGCGGGGGATCGCGGAAACACCATATATTTT.

The table lists this clonotype with many counts. The chain combines TRBV6-1 with TRBJ1-1, with D possibly TRBD1 on 5 matching bases. With 7 bases removed from V and 5 bases from J, the gap between germline ends came to 17 bases. Germline CDR1 is MNHNS and CDR2 is SASEGT. This CDR3 spans 14 amino acids. The chain's CDR3 is CASTPGPGLTEAFF. Written as DNA, the CDR3 is TGTGCCAGCACCCCGGGCCCGGGACTAACTGAAGCTTTCTTT.

This clonotype was detected only a few times. This chain links TRBV2 with TRBJ2-2, with 10 bases lining up with TRBD2. From germline, CDR1 is SNHLY and CDR2 FYNNEI. The CDR3 sequence is 15 residues long. V gave up 9 bases and J gave up 6 bases; unmatched junction bases: 10. The DNA of the CDR3 is TGTGCCAGTGGGGGGCTAGCGGGAGTTTCCGGGGAGCTGTTTTTT. Its translation is CASGGLAGVSGELFF.

This clonotype appeared many times. The chain has TRBV12-3 or TRBV12-4 and TRBJ1-1; 8 nucleotides match TRBD1. The CDR3 runs to 13 residues. The V gene end was trimmed by 6 bases and the J gene end by 8 bases; junction bases not matched to a gene: 8. The CDR3: CASRPIGQGEAFF. As DNA, the CDR3 is TGTGCCAGCAGGCCGATTGGACAGGGAGAAGCTTTCTTT.

This clonotype has a count of ten or more. The chain uses TRBV6-5 and TRBJ2-5; D is ambiguous. The germline V gene encodes CDR1 MNHEY and CDR2 SVGAGI. The ends were cut back, 0 bases at V and 5 bases at J, with 7 bases in the middle. This CDR3 contains 13 residues. The CDR3 here is CASSYSSWETQYF. CDR3 nucleotide sequence: TGTGCCAGCAGTTACTCGTCTTGGGAGACCCAGTACTTC.

This clonotype occurred many times. The chain combines TRBV6-1 with TRBJ1-1; D call uncertain. The length of the CDR3 is 13 residues. Trimming pared 9 bases from V and 1 base from J, leaving 12 bases between. The germline gives CDR1 MNHNS, CDR2 SASEGT. The CDR3 spells CASTFRRNTEAFF. CDR3 sequence (DNA): TGTGCCAGTACCTTCCGGAGGAACACTGAAGCTTTCTTT.

Many counts were recorded for this clonotype. The chain employs TRBV20-1 and TRBJ2-4; no clear D gene. V shed 4 bases and J shed 2 bases, with 15 bases lying between them. The germline V gene has CDR1 DFQATT and CDR2 SNEGSKA (reference sequence). CDR3 length: 15 residues. CDR3 loop: CSATRPEPSKNIQYF. CDR3 coding DNA: TGCAGTGCTACCCGACCCGAACCCTCCAAAAACATTCAGTACTTC.

As concerns this clonotype: This may be a read error, as it is one base from a much larger clone. The conserved closing phenylalanine or tryptophan is absent in this CDR3, likely reflecting a read error. The DNA is omitted, as the CDR3 cannot be located on it reliably, and the CDR3 follows TCRdb's listing. The chain has TRBV6-2 or TRBV6-3 and TRBJ1-2; the table's D call TRBD1 went unverified against the DNA. Germline CDR1 MNHEY, CDR2 SVGEGT. The CDR3 spans 11 amino acids, including both terminal residues. The CDR3 here is CARRDRPAGTV.

There are many counts of this clonotype. J is TRBJ1-5 and V is TRBV5-1; unclear D gene. The CDR3 extends over 15 amino acids. The germline V gene has CDR1 SGHRS and CDR2 YFSETQ. Trimming took 4 bases from V and 5 from J, leaving 16 bases between them. The CDR3 DNA follows: TGCGCCAGCAGCCGGACGGGCAACCCAGATCAGCCCCAGCATTTT. This gives the protein CASSRTGNPDQPQHF.

This clonotype occurred many times. The chain carries TRBV6-5 and TRBJ1-1; D gene uncertain. The V gene's germline CDR1 is MNHEY and CDR2 SVGAGI. Trimming pared 5 bases from V and 5 bases from J, leaving 15 bases between. CDR3 size: 14 residues. CDR3 coding DNA: TGTGCCAGCAGTCAGGAGCAGGTCCTGACTGAAGCTTTCTTT. It codes for CASSQEQVLTEAFF.

A remark on this clonotype: Just one base apart from a much larger clone, this may be a read error. The V and J genes are TRBV19 and TRBJ1-5, with a possible D match to TRBD1 (5 bases). CDR1 is LNHDA, CDR2 SQIVND, per germline (reference sequence). CDR3 size: 13 residues. Trimming cost V 7 bases and J 2 bases, with 9 bases left between them. CDR3 coding DNA: TGTGCCAGTACGTGGGGGTGCAATCAGCCCCAGCATTTT. Protein sequence: CASTWGCNQPQHF.